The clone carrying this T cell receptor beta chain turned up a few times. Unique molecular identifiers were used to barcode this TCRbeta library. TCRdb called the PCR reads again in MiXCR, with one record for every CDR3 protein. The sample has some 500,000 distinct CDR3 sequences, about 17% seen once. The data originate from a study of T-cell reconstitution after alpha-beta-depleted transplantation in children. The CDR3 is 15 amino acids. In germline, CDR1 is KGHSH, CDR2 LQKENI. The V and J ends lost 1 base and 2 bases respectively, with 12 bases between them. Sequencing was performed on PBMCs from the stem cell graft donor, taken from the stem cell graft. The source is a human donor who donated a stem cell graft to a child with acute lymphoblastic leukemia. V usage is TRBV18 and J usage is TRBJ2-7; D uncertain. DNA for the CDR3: TGTGCCAGCTCACCACAGGGCCGATTTGCCTACGAGCAGTACTTC. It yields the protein CASSPQGRFAYEQYF.